These T cell receptor beta chains were read from a single sample in a study of early T cells in non-severe SARS-CoV-2 infection. TCRdb reprocessed the 5' RACE reads with MiXCR, giving one entry per CDR3 protein. The table shows about 79,000 distinct CDR3 sequences, with around 10% occurring only once. Sequenced: whole blood. These receptors originate from an adult who was a healthcare worker with PCR-confirmed SARS-CoV-2 infection or an uninfected control (not recorded which). The CDR3 runs from the conserved cysteine through the conserved F or W. D genes are given only for firm matches. Clone size is stated in some rows and not others, as once, few, many or a class when expanded.

J,size,D,V,CDR3,DNA
TRBJ1-4,many,-,TRBV4-2,CATQTRGNEKLFF,TGTGCCACTCAGACTCGGGGCAATGAAAAACTGTTTTTT
TRBJ1-4,many,TRBD1,TRBV27,CASSFQGAANEKLFF,TGTGCCAGCAGTTTTCAGGGGGCAGCTAATGAAAAACTGTTTTTT
TRBJ2-5,-,TRBD1,TRBV20-1,CGARSDRGRSETQYF,TGCGGTGCCCGCTCCGACAGGGGGCGGAGTGAGACCCAGTACTTC
TRBJ1-5,many,-,TRBV5-1,CASSKGPVENQPQHF,TGCGCCAGCAGCAAGGGCCCCGTAGAGAATCAGCCCCAGCATTTT
TRBJ1-2,many,TRBD1,TRBV10-2,CASSLNRGQNGYTF,TGCGCCAGCAGTCTCAACAGGGGGCAGAATGGCTACACCTTC
TRBJ2-5,-,TRBD1,TRBV27,CASSPAGPGTGVTQYF,TGTGCCAGCAGTCCCGCGGGTCCCGGGACAGGGGTGACCCAGTACTTC
TRBJ2-1,many,TRBD1,TRBV7-3,CASSSNSGTGRGNEQFF,TGTGCCAGCAGCTCAAACTCCGGGACAGGTAGGGGCAATGAGCAGTTCTTC
TRBJ2-7,-,-,TRBV29-1,CSVATTHEQYF,TGCAGCGTTGCAACAACCCACGAGCAGTACTTC
TRBJ2-1,-,-,TRBV9,CASSGVDPNEQFF,TGTGCCAGCAGCGGGGTGGACCCCAATGAGCAGTTCTTC
TRBJ2-5,many,TRBD2,TRBV29-1,CSVNGLAGAETQYF,TGCAGCGTCAACGGACTAGCGGGGGCGGAGACCCAGTACTTC
TRBJ1-1,few,TRBD1,TRBV6-5,CASSETGAWNTEAFF,TGTGCCAGCAGTGAGACAGGGGCATGGAACACTGAAGCTTTCTTT
TRBJ2-5,many,-,TRBV11-2,CASSLGASETGHYGTQYF,TGTGCCAGCAGCTTAGGAGCCTCGGAAACGGGACACTATGGGACCCAGTACTTC
TRBJ2-1,-,-,TRBV7-9,CASSPANEQFF,TGTGCCAGCTCCCCTGCCAATGAGCAGTTCTTC
TRBJ2-5,-,TRBD1,TRBV6-6,CASSYLNPGTGLETQYF,TGTGCCAGCAGTTACTTAAACCCCGGGACAGGGTTAGAGACCCAGTACTTC
TRBJ2-1,many,TRBD1,TRBV15,CATSSHLGQGVQFF,TGTGCCACCAGCAGTCACTTGGGACAGGGAGTGCAGTTCTTC
TRBJ1-2,-,-,TRBV4-1,CASSQGTQAHGYTF,TGCGCCAGCAGCCAGGGGACTCAGGCCCATGGCTACACCTTC
TRBJ1-5,few,-,TRBV5-1,CASSLDSRNQPQHF,TGCGCCAGCAGCTTGGATTCCCGCAATCAGCCCCAGCATTTT
TRBJ2-7,few,TRBD1,TRBV5-1,CASSQDRGPNYEQYF,TGCGCCAGCAGCCAAGACAGGGGGCCAAACTACGAGCAGTACTTC
TRBJ2-3,-,-,TRBV9,CASSVGSRGSPTDTQYF,TGTGCCAGCAGCGTAGGAAGTAGGGGGTCCCCCACAGATACGCAGTATTTT
TRBJ1-5,-,TRBD1,TRBV27,CASSLRQGYQPQHF,TGTGCCAGCAGTCTCAGACAGGGCTATCAGCCCCAGCATTTT
TRBJ1-2,many,TRBD1,TRBV7-9,CASSLAQQGAYYGYTF,TGTGCCAGCAGCTTAGCGCAGCAGGGGGCATACTATGGCTACACCTTC
TRBJ2-1,few,TRBD2,TRBV5-1,CASSLPAGVGENEQFF,TGCGCCAGCAGCTTGCCCGCGGGGGTAGGCGAGAATGAGCAGTTCTTC
TRBJ1-2,few,TRBD1,TRBV9,CASSPRTGPTNYGYTF,TGTGCCAGCAGCCCTAGGACAGGCCCGACGAACTATGGCTACACCTTC
TRBJ1-1,-,TRBD1,TRBV2,CASSEGTVGAFF,TGTGCCAGCAGTGAGGGGACAGTAGGAGCTTTCTTT
TRBJ2-5,many,TRBD2,TRBV6-1,CASSQRGGVETQYF,TGTGCCAGCAGTCAAAGGGGAGGGGTGGAGACCCAGTACTTC
TRBJ2-7,many,-,TRBV4-2,CASSLSDTASYEQYF,TGTGCCAGCAGCCTTTCGGACACCGCCTCCTACGAGCAGTACTTC
TRBJ1-4,many,TRBD1,TRBV27,CASSTTGAKLFF,TGTGCCAGCAGCACAACAGGGGCCAAACTGTTTTTT
TRBJ2-2,few,-,TRBV6-4,CASSVQGGTGELFF,TGTGCCAGCAGTGTACAGGGAGGCACCGGGGAGCTGTTTTTT
TRBJ1-1,few,-,TRBV20-1,CSAVGSVNTEAFF,TGCAGTGCGGTCGGCAGCGTGAACACTGAAGCTTTCTTT
TRBJ2-7,once,TRBD2,TRBV7-9,CASSQKGLVGEQYF,TGTGCCAGCAGCCAGAAGGGACTAGTGGGCGAGCAGTACTTC
TRBJ2-3,-,TRBD2,TRBV24-1,CATSDTRTSGGSTDTQYF,TGTGCCACCAGTGATACCCGGACTAGCGGGGGTAGCACAGATACGCAGTATTTT
TRBJ2-7,many,-,TRBV12-3/TRBV12-4,CASSSGETSSYEQYF,TGTGCCAGCAGTTCTGGGGAGACCAGCTCCTACGAGCAGTACTTC
TRBJ1-6,-,TRBD1,TRBV4-1,CASSVRQGDSPLHF,TGCGCCAGCAGCGTACGACAGGGGGATTCACCCCTCCACTTT
TRBJ2-3,-,TRBD1,TRBV7-9,CASSRTGTDTQYF,TGTGCCAGCAGCCGGACAGGGACAGATACGCAGTATTTT
TRBJ2-7,-,-,TRBV19,CASSSGSHEQYF,TGTGCCAGTAGTAGCGGAAGCCACGAGCAGTACTTC
TRBJ2-3,many,TRBD2,TRBV7-3,CASSRIGAGVGDTQYF,TGTGCCAGCAGCCGCATCGGAGCGGGGGTAGGAGATACGCAGTATTTT
TRBJ1-3,-,-,TRBV9,CASSAAITENTIYF,TGTGCCAGCAGCGCCGCCATTACTGAAAACACCATATATTTT
TRBJ2-1,-,-,TRBV11-2,CASSLEAARGSNEQFF,TGTGCCAGCAGCTTAGAGGCCGCAAGGGGATCCAATGAGCAGTTCTTC
TRBJ2-5,many,-,TRBV3-1,CASSQSIRRGVETQYF,TGTGCCAGCAGCCAAAGCATCAGGAGGGGGGTAGAGACCCAGTACTTC
TRBJ2-1,many,-,TRBV12-3/TRBV12-4,CASSQDGSSYNEQFF,TGTGCCAGCAGTCAAGACGGTAGCTCCTACAATGAGCAGTTCTTC